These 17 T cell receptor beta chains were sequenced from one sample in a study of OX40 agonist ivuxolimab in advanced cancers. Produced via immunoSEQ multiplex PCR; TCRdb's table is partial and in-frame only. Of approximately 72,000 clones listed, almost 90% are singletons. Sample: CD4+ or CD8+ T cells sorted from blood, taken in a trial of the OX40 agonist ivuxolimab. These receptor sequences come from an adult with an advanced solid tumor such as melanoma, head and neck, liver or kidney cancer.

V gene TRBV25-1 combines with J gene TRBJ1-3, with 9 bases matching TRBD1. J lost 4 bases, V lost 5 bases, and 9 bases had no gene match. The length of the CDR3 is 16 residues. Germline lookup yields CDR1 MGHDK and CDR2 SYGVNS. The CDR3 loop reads CASSLPTGGSGNTIYF. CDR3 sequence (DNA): TGTGCCAGCAGTCTCCCAACAGGGGGCTCCGGAAACACCATATATTTT.

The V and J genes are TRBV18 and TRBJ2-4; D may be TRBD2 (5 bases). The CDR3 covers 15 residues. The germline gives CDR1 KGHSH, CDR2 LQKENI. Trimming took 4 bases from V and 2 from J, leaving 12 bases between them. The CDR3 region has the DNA TGTGCCAGCTCACTTTCGGACTGGACCAAAAACATTCAGTACTTC. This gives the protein CASSLSDWTKNIQYF.

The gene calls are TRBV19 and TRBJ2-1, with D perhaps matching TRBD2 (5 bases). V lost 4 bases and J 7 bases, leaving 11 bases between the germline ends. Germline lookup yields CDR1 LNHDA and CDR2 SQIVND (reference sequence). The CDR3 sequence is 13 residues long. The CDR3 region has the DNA TGTGCCAGTAGTACTTTAACTAGAAATGAGCAGTTCTTC. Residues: CASSTLTRNEQFF.

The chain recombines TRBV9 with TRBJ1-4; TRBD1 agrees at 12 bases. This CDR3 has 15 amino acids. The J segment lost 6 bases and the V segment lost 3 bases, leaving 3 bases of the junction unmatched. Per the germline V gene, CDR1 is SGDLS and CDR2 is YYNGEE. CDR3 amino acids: CASSGGQGAYEKLFF. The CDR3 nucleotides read TGTGCCAGCAGCGGGGGACAGGGGGCTTATGAAAAACTGTTTTTT.

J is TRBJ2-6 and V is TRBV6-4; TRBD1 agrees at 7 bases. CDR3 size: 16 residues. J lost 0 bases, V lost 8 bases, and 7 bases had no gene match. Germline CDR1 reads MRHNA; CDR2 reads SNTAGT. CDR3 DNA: TGTGCCAGCTCTGGGACAGCCTACTCTGGGGCCAACGTCCTGACTTTC. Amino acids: CASSGTAYSGANVLTF.

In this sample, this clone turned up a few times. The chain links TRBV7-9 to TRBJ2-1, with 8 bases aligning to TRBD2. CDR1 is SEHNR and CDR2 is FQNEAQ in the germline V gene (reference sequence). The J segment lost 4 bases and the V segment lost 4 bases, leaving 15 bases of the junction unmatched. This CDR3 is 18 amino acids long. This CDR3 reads CASSSSGGGAFGYNEQFF. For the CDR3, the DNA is TGTGCCAGCAGCTCCTCGGGAGGGGGGGCCTTTGGGTACAATGAGCAGTTCTTC.

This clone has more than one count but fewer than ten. This CDR3 is CASSLDRDQPQHF. In DNA, the CDR3 is TGTGCCAGCAGCTTAGATCGGGATCAGCCCCAGCATTTT. The rearrangement links TRBV7-2 to TRBJ1-5; D is unresolved. This CDR3 has 13 amino acids. Trimming cost V 1 base and J 5 bases, with 6 bases left between them. Germline V gene lookup returns CDR1 SGHTA and CDR2 FQGNSA.

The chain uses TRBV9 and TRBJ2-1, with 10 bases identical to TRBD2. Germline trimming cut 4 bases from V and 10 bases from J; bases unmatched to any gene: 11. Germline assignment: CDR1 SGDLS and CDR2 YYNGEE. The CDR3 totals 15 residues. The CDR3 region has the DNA TGTGCCAGCAGCCCCGGGCGCCTAGCGGGGGAAGAGCAGTTCTTC. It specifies CASSPGRLAGEEQFF.

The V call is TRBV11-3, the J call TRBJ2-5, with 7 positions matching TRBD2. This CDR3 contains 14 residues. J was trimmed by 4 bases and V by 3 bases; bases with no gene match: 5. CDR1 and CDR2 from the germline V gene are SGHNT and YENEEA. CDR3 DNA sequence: TGTGCCAGCAGCTTGAGGCGGGAGTCAGAGACCCAGTACTTC. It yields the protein CASSLRRESETQYF.

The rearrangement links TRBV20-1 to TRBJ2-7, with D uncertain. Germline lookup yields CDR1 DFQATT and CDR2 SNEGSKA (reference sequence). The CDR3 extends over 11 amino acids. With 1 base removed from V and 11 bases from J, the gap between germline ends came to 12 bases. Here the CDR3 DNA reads TGCAGTGCTAGAGGTGGAAACTGGGAGTACTTC. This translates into CSARGGNWEYF.

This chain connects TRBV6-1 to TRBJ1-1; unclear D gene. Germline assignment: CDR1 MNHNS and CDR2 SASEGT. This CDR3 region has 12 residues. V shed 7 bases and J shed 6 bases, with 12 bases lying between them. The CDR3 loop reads CASTLDPAEAFF. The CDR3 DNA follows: TGTGCCAGCACCCTTGACCCGGCTGAAGCTTTCTTT.

This chain's CDR3 is CASSRRWDTEAFF. The CDR3 DNA reads as TGTGCCAGCAGTCGACGATGGGACACTGAAGCTTTCTTT. V gene TRBV2 combines with J gene TRBJ1-1; D gene uncertain. Per the germline V gene, CDR1 is SNHLY and CDR2 is FYNNEI. This CDR3 has 13 amino acids. Deletions cut 5 bases from V and 3 bases from J, with 10 bases between.

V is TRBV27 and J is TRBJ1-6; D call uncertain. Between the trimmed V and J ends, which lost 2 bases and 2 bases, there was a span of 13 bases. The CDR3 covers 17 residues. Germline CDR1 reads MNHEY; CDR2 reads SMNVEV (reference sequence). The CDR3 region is CASSLEGVQAYNSPLHF. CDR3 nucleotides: TGTGCCAGCAGTTTAGAGGGAGTCCAGGCCTATAATTCACCCCTCCACTTT.

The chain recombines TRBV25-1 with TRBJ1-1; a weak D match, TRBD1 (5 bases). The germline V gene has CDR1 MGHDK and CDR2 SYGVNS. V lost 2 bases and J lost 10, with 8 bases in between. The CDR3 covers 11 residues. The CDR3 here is CASSEGGGAFF. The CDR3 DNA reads TGTGCCAGCAGTGAAGGGGGGGGAGCTTTCTTT.

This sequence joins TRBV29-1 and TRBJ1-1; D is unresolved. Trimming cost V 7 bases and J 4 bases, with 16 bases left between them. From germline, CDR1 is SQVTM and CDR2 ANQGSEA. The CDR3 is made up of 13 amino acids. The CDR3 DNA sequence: TGCAGCGGGAAGTGGGAGTGGGGCACTGAAGCTTTCTTT. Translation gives CSGKWEWGTEAFF. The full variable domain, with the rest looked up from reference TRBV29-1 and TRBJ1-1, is SAVISQKPSRDICQRGTSLTIQCQVDSQVTMMFWYRQQPGQSLTLIATANQGSEATYESGFVIDKFPISRPNLTFSTLTVSNMSPEDSSIYLCSGKWEWGTEAFFGQGTRLTVV.

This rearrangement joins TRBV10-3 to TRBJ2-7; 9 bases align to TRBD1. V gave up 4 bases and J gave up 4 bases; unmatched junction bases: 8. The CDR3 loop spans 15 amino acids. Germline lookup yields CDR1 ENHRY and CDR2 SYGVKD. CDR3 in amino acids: CAISVGTGLHYEQYF. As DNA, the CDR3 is TGTGCCATCAGTGTGGGGACAGGGTTACATTACGAGCAGTACTTC.

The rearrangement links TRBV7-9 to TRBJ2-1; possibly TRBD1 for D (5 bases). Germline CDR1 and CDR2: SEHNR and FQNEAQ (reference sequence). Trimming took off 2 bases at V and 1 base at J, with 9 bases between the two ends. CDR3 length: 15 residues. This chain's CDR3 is CASSLLGVSYNEQFF. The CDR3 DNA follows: TGTGCCAGCAGCTTATTAGGGGTTTCCTACAATGAGCAGTTCTTC.